This entry describes one T cell receptor (beta chain). The sample is drawn from a study of OX40 agonist ivuxolimab in advanced cancers. This CDR3 is built from 17 residues. Germline CDR1 and CDR2: SGHDT and YYEEEE. The V segment lost 0 bases and the J segment 4 bases; nucleotides outside the gene matches: 6. Patients with a history of autoimmune disease or on systemic immunosuppression were excluded. The repertoire was sequenced with immunoSEQ multiplex PCR; TCRdb's copy has only in-frame clones and lacks some. The sample yields roughly 60,000 clones, 85% to 95% seen once. The gene calls are TRBV5-6 and TRBJ2-3, with 12 bases that match TRBD2. Sample: CD4+ or CD8+ T cells sorted from blood, taken in a trial of the OX40 agonist ivuxolimab. The source is an adult with an advanced solid tumor such as melanoma, head and neck, liver or kidney cancer. CDR3 amino acids: CASSLGASGRGPDTQYF. The DNA for the CDR3 is TGTGCCAGCAGCTTGGGGGCTAGCGGGAGGGGGCCAGATACGCAGTATTTT.